Each of the 9 T cell receptor beta chains below was sequenced from the same sample in a study of CD8+ T cells in alopecia areata. RNA was extracted and reverse transcribed into cDNA as the sequencing template. The protocol was immunoSEQ multiplex PCR, while the TCRdb copy is restricted to in-frame clones and leaves out a portion. Of some 100,000 clones in the sample, around two fifths are singletons; the top ten hold 3% to 3.5%. Sample: CD4+ T cells sorted from blood. The receptors originated from a human donor with alopecia areata.

Written as DNA, the CDR3 is TGTGCCAGCAGCGTGGACAGGGCCAGGGGTGAAGCTTTCTTT. Translated: CASSVDRARGEAFF. The V and J genes are TRBV2 and TRBJ1-1, with 8 bases matching TRBD1. J lost 7 bases, V lost 6 bases, and 10 bases had no gene match. Germline V gene data show CDR1 as SNHLY and CDR2 as FYNNEI. The CDR3 has 14 residues.

This sequence joins TRBV30 and TRBJ1-1; TRBD1 is a possible D gene (5 bases). Per the germline V gene, CDR1 is GTSNPN and CDR2 is SVGIG (reference sequence). The CDR3 length is 13 residues. With 6 bases removed from V and 1 base from J, the gap between germline ends came to 12 bases. In DNA form, the CDR3 reads TGTGCCTGTAAAGGGGTAAAGAACACTGAAGCTTTCTTT. It specifies CACKGVKNTEAFF.

This clone was seen more than once but under ten times. The chain has TRBV18 and TRBJ2-2; D is undetermined. Germline loops: CDR1 KGHSH, CDR2 LQKENI. Trimming took 7 bases from V and 9 from J, leaving 18 bases between them. CDR3 length equals 14 residues. CDR3 DNA sequence: TGTGCCAGCTTTATCAACGTGGATGCCCGGGAGCTGTTTTTT. It is translated as CASFINVDARELFF.

This clone has a handful of counts. This sequence joins TRBV5-1 and TRBJ1-1; TRBD1 might be the D (5 bases). The CDR3 spans 13 residues. Trimming pared 1 base from V and 4 bases from J, leaving 8 bases between. Germline V gives CDR1 SGHRS, CDR2 YFSETQ. CDR3 protein: CASSLMGGTEAFF. DNA for the CDR3: TGCGCCAGCAGCTTGATGGGGGGCACTGAAGCTTTCTTT.

The chain recombines TRBV9 with TRBJ2-1; 10 nucleotides agree with TRBD2. Germline V gives CDR1 SGDLS, CDR2 YYNGEE. This CDR3 region has 15 residues. V lost 3 bases and J lost 10; bases outside the gene matches: 10. CDR3 amino acids: CASSAGLALVGEQFF. CDR3 nucleotides: TGTGCCAGCAGCGCGGGACTAGCGTTGGTGGGAGAGCAGTTCTTC.

This chain connects TRBV5-6 to TRBJ2-3, with unresolved D. Looked up from germline, CDR1 is SGHDT and CDR2 is YYEEEE. V was pared by 2 bases and J by 0 bases, with 16 bases between. The CDR3 spans 17 residues. The CDR3 spells CASSFSSASLSTDTQYF. The CDR3 DNA reads TGTGCCAGCAGCTTTTCTTCCGCGAGCTTAAGCACAGATACGCAGTATTTT.

The V gene is TRBV6-5, the J gene TRBJ1-2; no clear D. The CDR3 spans 14 residues. Per the germline V gene, CDR1 is MNHEY and CDR2 is SVGAGI. V shed 5 bases and J shed 3 bases, with 13 bases lying between them. In nucleotides, the CDR3 is TGTGCCAGCAGTCCCTTGCCGGGCTACTATGGCTACACCTTC. Translating gives CASSPLPGYYGYTF.

This chain connects TRBV2 to TRBJ2-1; D is uncertain. CDR1 and CDR2 (germline): SNHLY, FYNNEI. V dropped 11 bases and J dropped 6 bases, with 5 bases sitting between them. The CDR3 has 9 amino acids. CDR3 nucleotide sequence: TGTGCCGGCTTCAATGAGCAGTTCTTC. This codes for CAGFNEQFF.

V is TRBV4-3 and J is TRBJ2-6; D perhaps matches TRBD2 (6 bases). The V gene lost 7 bases and the J gene lost 0 bases, with 19 bases spanning the gap. Germline V gene lookup returns CDR1 LGHNA and CDR2 YSLEER. The CDR3 is 18 residues long. In DNA, the CDR3 is TGCGCCAGCACCCCGGAGGGCAGGTTATCCTCTGGGGCCAACGTCCTGACTTTC. Amino acids: CASTPEGRLSSGANVLTF.